This TCR beta chain was obtained from a study of blood T cell repertoires in COVID-19. About the study: Both acute and convalescent COVID-19 samples were obtained from the United States, Italy and Spain. PBMCs, B-cell-depleted T cells, or T cells provided the cDNA or gDNA that made up the material.

Unmatched junction bases numbered 5, after V lost 6 bases and J lost 4 bases. The CDR3 spans 14 residues. From germline, CDR1 is MNHEY and CDR2 SVGAGI. How the authors handled the data: Scientists estimated how many nucleated cells there were by amplifying reference gene primers. TCRdb's copy holds only in-frame clones and misses some; the assay was immunoSEQ multiplex PCR. The V and J calls and clone size are taken from that table; D and trimming were inferred from the DNA. The data show roughly 15,000 clones, about 90% seen once. This TCR was recovered from a man between 45 and 60 years old with active COVID-19. The sequencing input was peripheral blood. V usage is TRBV6-5 and J usage is TRBJ1-5, with 8 bases fitting TRBD1. CDR3 residues: CASSGGQGNQPQHF. DNA of the CDR3: TGTGCCAGCAGCGGTGGACAGGGTAATCAGCCCCAGCATTTT.